Below, 25 T cell receptor beta chains from the same sample are listed, as sequenced in a study of CD8 T cells in Susac syndrome. The authors reverse transcribed about 0.45 to 1 ug RNA with random hexamers. TCRdb re-called the immunoSEQ multiplex PCR reads with MiXCR, one entry per CDR3 protein. This sample has about 430,000 distinct CDR3 sequences, with approximately 85% found just once. The specimen sequenced was CD8+ T cells from PBMCs. All receptors come from a human donor with multiple sclerosis.

This chain joins TRBV4-1 and TRBJ1-3; unclear D gene. V was shortened by 2 bases and J by 2 bases, with 10 bases between the two germline ends. The CDR3 consists of 15 residues. Germline CDR1 is MGHRA and CDR2 is YSYEKL. The CDR3 sequence is CASSQHKIPGNTIYF. In nucleotides, the CDR3 is TGCGCCAGCAGCCAACATAAGATACCTGGAAACACCATATATTTT.

This clonotype was seen just once. The rearrangement links TRBV7-9 to TRBJ2-5; unclear D gene. The CDR3 runs to 14 residues. CDR1 is SEHNR, CDR2 FQNEAQ, per germline (reference sequence). V was clipped by 6 bases and J by 3 bases, with 14 bases between them. The CDR3 loop is CASSSESAEETQYF. The CDR3 bases are TGTGCCAGCAGTTCAGAAAGCGCTGAAGAGACCCAGTACTTC.

This chain joins TRBV27 and TRBJ2-1; TRBD2 agrees at 9 bases. The germline gives CDR1 MNHEY, CDR2 SMNVEV (reference sequence). This CDR3 comprises 19 residues. With 8 bases clipped from V and 9 bases from J, the junction kept 26 bases outside the gene matches. This CDR3 reads CASGSYRVERGRAGGEQFF. The CDR3 DNA sequence: TGTGCCAGCGGGTCGTACAGGGTAGAGCGCGGGAGGGCGGGGGGTGAGCAGTTCTTC.

The chain links TRBV11-2 to TRBJ1-5; unclear D gene. CDR3 length equals 13 residues. Germline-derived CDR1 and CDR2 are SGHAT and FQNNGV. V lost 5 bases and J lost 2, with 7 bases in between. The CDR3 is CASSARGNQPQHF. CDR3 DNA: TGTGCCAGCAGCGCCCGAGGCAATCAGCCCCAGCATTTT.

The rearrangement links TRBV28 to TRBJ1-3; D is undetermined. The CDR3 has 20 residues. Trimming stripped 1 base from V and 0 bases from J, with 22 bases between. Germline CDR1 reads MDHEN; CDR2 reads SYDVKM. In DNA, the CDR3 is TGTGCCAGCAGTTTATATCCCCCCCGACGGGAGGGAGTCTCTGGAAACACCATATATTTT. This encodes CASSLYPPRREGVSGNTIYF.

The chain carries TRBV29-1 and TRBJ2-3; 7 bases are shared with TRBD2. The trim removed 6 bases at V and 2 bases at J, leaving 11 bases unmatched. The CDR3 is made up of 15 amino acids. Germline CDR1 and CDR2: SQVTM and ANQGSEA. The CDR3 bases are TGCAGCGTGTCCAGCGGGGAACGAGTCACAGATACGCAGTATTTT. Translation: CSVSSGERVTDTQYF.

The J gene is TRBJ2-1, the V gene TRBV30; 8 nucleotides agree with TRBD1. The CDR3 is 15 residues long. CDR1 GTSNPN and CDR2 SVGIG come from the germline V gene (reference sequence). V shed 4 bases and J 4 bases; nucleotides not matched to a gene: 9. The CDR3 protein is CAWIGQGREYNEQFF. The CDR3 region has the DNA TGTGCCTGGATCGGACAGGGTAGAGAGTACAATGAGCAGTTCTTC.

The rearrangement links TRBV7-9 to TRBJ2-6; 13 nucleotides line up with TRBD2. Germline V gene data show CDR1 as SEHNR and CDR2 as FQNEAQ (reference sequence). V shed 5 bases and J 4 bases; nucleotides not matched to a gene: 11. The CDR3 is made up of 19 amino acids. The CDR3 DNA sequence: TGTGCCAGCAGCCGAACTAGCGGGGGGGCGGTTGCAGGGGCCAACGTCCTGACTTTC. Protein product: CASSRTSGGAVAGANVLTF. The full variable domain, rest sourced from reference TRBV7-9 and TRBJ2-6, is DTGVSQNPRHKITKRGQNVTFRCDPISEHNRLYWYRQTLGQGPEFLTYFQNEAQLEKSRLLSDRFSAERPKGSFSTLEIQRTEQGDSAMYLCASSRTSGGAVAGANVLTFGAGSRLTVL.

The V call is TRBV4-1, the J call TRBJ2-1; perhaps D is TRBD1 or TRBD2 (7 bases each). Germline values: CDR1 MGHRA, CDR2 YSYEKL. V lost 6 bases and J lost 7, with 19 bases in between. CDR3 length: 15 residues. In nucleotides, the CDR3 is TGCGCCAGCAGACAGGGGCGGGAGATACCGAATGAGCAGTTCTTC. This encodes CASRQGREIPNEQFF.

The chain links TRBV5-6 to TRBJ1-5, with D maybe TRBD1 (6 bases). This CDR3 spans 14 amino acids. The germline V and J ends were trimmed by 3 bases and 3 bases, with 10 bases remaining between them. Germline CDR1 reads SGHDT; CDR2 reads YYEEEE. This CDR3 is CASSSTGYNQPQHF. The CDR3 nucleotides read TGTGCCAGCAGCTCGACAGGTTACAATCAGCCCCAGCATTTT.

This clonotype has just a few counts. The chain uses TRBV27 and TRBJ2-6; D is unresolved. From germline, CDR1 is MNHEY and CDR2 SMNVEV (reference sequence). This CDR3 has 14 residues. V dropped 3 bases and J dropped 2 bases, with 5 bases sitting between them. The CDR3 sequence is CASSFGAGANVLTF. The CDR3 nucleotides are TGTGCCAGCAGTTTTGGGGCTGGGGCCAACGTCCTGACTTTC.

The sample holds one count of this clonotype. The chain couples TRBV28 to TRBJ2-7; D could derive from TRBD1 or TRBD2 (5 bases each). The CDR3 spans 15 residues. The V and J ends lost 10 bases and 1 base respectively, with 20 bases between them. Germline-derived CDR1 and CDR2 are MDHEN and SYDVKM. In DNA, the CDR3 is TGTGCCACCAACAGAGTCGGGACCGATTCCTACGAGCAGTACTTC. The encoded protein is CATNRVGTDSYEQYF. Looking up the rest from reference TRBV28 and TRBJ2-7 gives the full variable domain: DVKVTQSSRYLVKRTGEKVFLECVQDMDHENMFWYRQDPGLGLRLIYFSYDVKMKEKGDIPEGYSVSREKKERFSLILESASTNQTSMYLCATNRVGTDSYEQYFGPGTRLTVT.

The chain uses TRBV19 and TRBJ1-5; unclear D gene. CDR1 LNHDA and CDR2 SQIVND come from the germline V gene (reference sequence). V was pared by 7 bases and J by 1 base, with 14 bases between. The CDR3 has 15 amino acids. CDR3 DNA: TGTGCCAGTACCTACTCCGGGGAGAGCAATCAGCCCCAGCATTTT. It yields the protein CASTYSGESNQPQHF.

The V call is TRBV7-2, the J call TRBJ1-1, with D hard to call. V was shortened by 1 base and J by 1 base, with 7 bases between the two germline ends. The CDR3 contains 14 residues. The germline V gene encodes CDR1 SGHTA and CDR2 FQGNSA. The CDR3 here is CASSLVDPNTEAFF. The CDR3 DNA reads as TGTGCCAGCAGCTTAGTCGACCCGAACACTGAAGCTTTCTTT. Drawing the rest from reference TRBV7-2 and TRBJ1-1, the complete variable domain is GAGVSQSPSNKVTEKGKDVELRCDPISGHTALYWYRQSLGQGLEFLIYFQGNSAPDKSGLPSDRFSAERTGGSVSTLTIQRTQQEDSAVYLCASSLVDPNTEAFFGQGTRLTVV.

The CDR3 spells CASSSRGPAGELFF. In DNA, the CDR3 is TGTGCCAGCTCGTCGAGGGGGCCGGCCGGGGAGCTGTTTTTT. J is TRBJ2-2 and V is TRBV7-8, with 7 bases matching TRBD1. This CDR3 comprises 14 residues. Losses at the gene ends were 8 bases for V and 6 bases for J; bases not matched to a gene: 9. Germline V gene data show CDR1 as SGHVS and CDR2 as FQNEAQ.

The CDR3 here is CASSPASGRLDFDEQFF. DNA for the CDR3: TGTGCCAGCAGTCCTGCGAGCGGGAGGTTGGATTTCGATGAGCAGTTCTTC. J is TRBJ2-1 and V is TRBV28, with 9 bases identical to TRBD2. Germline V CDR1 and CDR2: MDHEN, SYDVKM. V lost 5 bases and J lost 8; bases outside the gene matches: 16. This CDR3 comprises 17 residues.

V and J are TRBV12-3 or TRBV12-4 and TRBJ2-1; D may correspond to TRBD1 or TRBD2 (6 bases each). The CDR3 covers 17 residues. The V end was cut by 3 bases, the J end by 7 bases, with 22 bases between. CDR3 region: CASSFSLGRGHVNEQFF. CDR3 sequence (DNA): TGTGCCAGCAGTTTTAGTTTGGGGCGGGGACACGTTAATGAGCAGTTCTTC.

V is TRBV6-1 and J is TRBJ1-1; 7 positions match TRBD1. Germline CDR1 MNHNS, CDR2 SASEGT. The J segment lost 0 bases and the V segment lost 3 bases, leaving 4 bases of the junction unmatched. The CDR3 is 15 amino acids. CDR3 nucleotide sequence: TGTGCCAGCAGTGAGTACAGGGGAGTGAACACTGAAGCTTTCTTT. Protein sequence: CASSEYRGVNTEAFF.

The genes are TRBV6-1 and TRBJ2-3; the D gene is possibly TRBD2 (6 bases). The CDR3 length is 17 residues. Trimming removed 5 bases from V and 0 bases from J, with 18 bases in between. Germline lookup yields CDR1 MNHNS and CDR2 SASEGT. The CDR3 sequence is CASSPAPSETSTDTQYF. DNA of the CDR3: TGTGCCAGCAGTCCCGCCCCTAGCGAAACTAGCACAGATACGCAGTATTTT.

The chain uses TRBV11-3 and TRBJ1-3; weak D call: TRBD1 (5 bases). The CDR3 extends over 15 amino acids. Between the trimmed V and J ends, which lost 5 bases and 2 bases, there was a span of 13 bases. Germline CDR1 is SGHNT and CDR2 is YENEEA. CDR3 amino acids: CASSQDSFPGNTIYF. The CDR3 coding sequence is TGTGCCAGCAGCCAAGACAGTTTCCCTGGAAACACCATATATTTT.

The rearrangement links TRBV5-6 to TRBJ2-4, with D perhaps matching TRBD1 or TRBD2 (5 bases each). Germline CDR1 is SGHDT and CDR2 is YYEEEE. The CDR3 consists of 11 residues. The V and J ends lost 8 bases and 14 bases respectively, with 17 bases between them. This CDR3 is CASRGPTEEYF. In nucleotides, the CDR3 is TGTGCCAGTCGGGGACCTACCGAAGAGTACTTC.

This chain uses TRBV4-1 with TRBJ1-3, with unresolved D. Germline assignment: CDR1 MGHRA and CDR2 YSYEKL. The germline V and J ends were trimmed by 1 base and 0 bases, with 7 bases remaining between them. The CDR3 is made up of 15 amino acids. The CDR3 sequence is CASSQARISGNTIYF. CDR3 bases: TGCGCCAGCAGCCAAGCCCGGATCTCTGGAAACACCATATATTTT.

This chain joins TRBV12-3 or TRBV12-4 and TRBJ2-5, with D tentatively TRBD2 (5 bases). The CDR3 is made up of 13 amino acids. Trimming left V 6 bases short and J 5 bases short, with 13 bases between. The CDR3 region has the DNA TGTGCCAGCAGACCACCAGCGGCCGAGACCCAGTACTTC. This gives the protein CASRPPAAETQYF.

This chain links TRBV6-1 with TRBJ2-7; D is ambiguous. Trimming removed 2 bases from V and 0 bases from J, with 8 bases in between. This CDR3 comprises 14 residues. Germline V CDR1 and CDR2: MNHNS, SASEGT. The CDR3 protein is CASSERQYSYEQYF. Written as DNA, the CDR3 is TGTGCCAGCAGTGAAAGGCAGTACTCCTACGAGCAGTACTTC.

V and J are TRBV11-1 and TRBJ1-1, with D hard to call. CDR3 size: 15 residues. The V end lost 1 base, the J end lost 5 bases, and 14 bases lay between the germline ends. Per the germline V gene, CDR1 is SGHAT and CDR2 is FQDESV (reference sequence). This CDR3 reads CASSLDEAGWTEAFF. The CDR3 nucleotides are TGTGCCAGCAGCTTAGATGAGGCAGGCTGGACTGAAGCTTTCTTT.